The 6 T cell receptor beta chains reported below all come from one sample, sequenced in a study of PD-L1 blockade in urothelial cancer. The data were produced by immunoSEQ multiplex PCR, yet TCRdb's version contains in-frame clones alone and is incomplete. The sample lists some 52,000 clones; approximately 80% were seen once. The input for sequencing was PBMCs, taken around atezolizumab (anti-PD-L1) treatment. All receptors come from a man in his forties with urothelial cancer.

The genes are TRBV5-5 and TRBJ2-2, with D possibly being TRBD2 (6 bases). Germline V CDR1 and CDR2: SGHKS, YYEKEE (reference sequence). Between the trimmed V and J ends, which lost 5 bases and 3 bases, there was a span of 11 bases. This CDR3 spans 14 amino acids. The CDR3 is CASSSGLYTGELFF. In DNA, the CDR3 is TGTGCCAGCAGTTCGGGACTCTACACCGGGGAGCTGTTTTTT.

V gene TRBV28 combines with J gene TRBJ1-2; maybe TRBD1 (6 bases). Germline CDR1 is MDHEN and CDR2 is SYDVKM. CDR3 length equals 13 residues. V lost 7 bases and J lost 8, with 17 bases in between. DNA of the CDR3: TGTGCCAGCAAAAAACCAGGGGCGCGGGGCTACACCTTC. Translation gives CASKKPGARGYTF.

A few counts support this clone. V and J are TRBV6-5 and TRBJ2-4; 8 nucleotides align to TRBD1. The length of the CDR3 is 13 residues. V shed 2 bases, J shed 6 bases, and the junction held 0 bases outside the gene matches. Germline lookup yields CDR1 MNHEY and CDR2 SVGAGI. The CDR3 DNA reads TGTGCCAGCAGTTACGGGACAGGAAACATTCAGTACTTC. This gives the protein CASSYGTGNIQYF.

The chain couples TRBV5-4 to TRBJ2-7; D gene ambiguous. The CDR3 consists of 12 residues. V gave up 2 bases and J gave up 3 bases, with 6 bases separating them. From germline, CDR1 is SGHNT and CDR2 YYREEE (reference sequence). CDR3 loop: CASSFADYEQYF. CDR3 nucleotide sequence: TGTGCCAGCAGCTTCGCAGACTACGAGCAGTACTTC.

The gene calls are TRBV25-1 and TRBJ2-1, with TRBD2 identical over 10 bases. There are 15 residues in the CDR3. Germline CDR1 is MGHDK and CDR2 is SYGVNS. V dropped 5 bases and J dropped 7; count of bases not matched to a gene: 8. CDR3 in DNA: TGTGCCAGCAGTAGGCTAGCGGGAGTGTTTAATGAGCAGTTCTTC. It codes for CASSRLAGVFNEQFF. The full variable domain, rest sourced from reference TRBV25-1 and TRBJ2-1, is EADIYQTPRYLVIGTGKKITLECSQTMGHDKMYWYQQDPGMELHLIHYSYGVNSTEKGDLSSESTVSRIRTEHFPLTLESARPSHTSQYLCASSRLAGVFNEQFFGPGTRLTVL.

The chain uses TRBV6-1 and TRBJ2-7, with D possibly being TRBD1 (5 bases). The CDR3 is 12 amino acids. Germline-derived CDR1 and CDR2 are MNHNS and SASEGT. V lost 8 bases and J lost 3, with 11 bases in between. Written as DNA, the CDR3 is TGTGCCAGCGGACAAGAAGGCTACGAGCAGTACTTC. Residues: CASGQEGYEQYF.